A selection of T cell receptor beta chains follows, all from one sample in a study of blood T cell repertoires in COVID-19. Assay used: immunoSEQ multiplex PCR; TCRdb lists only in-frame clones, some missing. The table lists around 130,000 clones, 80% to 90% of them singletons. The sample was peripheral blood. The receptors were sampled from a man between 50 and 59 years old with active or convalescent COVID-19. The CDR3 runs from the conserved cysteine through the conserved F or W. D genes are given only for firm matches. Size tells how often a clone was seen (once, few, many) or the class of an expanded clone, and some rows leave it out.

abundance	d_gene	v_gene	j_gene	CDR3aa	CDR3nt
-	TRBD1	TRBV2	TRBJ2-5	CASNPGGLETQYF	TGTGCCAGCAATCCAGGGGGCCTAGAGACCCAGTACTTC
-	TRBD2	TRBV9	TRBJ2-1	CASSYGTSGSSYNEQFF	TGTGCCAGCAGCTACGGGACTAGCGGGAGCTCCTACAATGAGCAGTTCTTC
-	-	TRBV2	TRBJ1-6	CASRGVGQINSPLHF	TGTGCCAGCAGGGGGGTTGGACAGATTAATTCACCCCTCCACTTT
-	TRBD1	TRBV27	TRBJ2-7	CASRQGFGTSYEQYF	TGTGCCAGCAGACAGGGGTTCGGGACGTCCTACGAGCAGTACTTC
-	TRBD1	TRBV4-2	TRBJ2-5	CASSQQIQGALETQYF	TGTGCCAGCAGCCAACAAATACAGGGGGCCCTGGAGACCCAGTACTTC
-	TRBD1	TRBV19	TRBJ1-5	CASTADRAVQPQHF	TGTGCCAGTACCGCGGACAGGGCGGTGCAGCCCCAGCATTTT
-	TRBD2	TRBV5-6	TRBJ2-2	CASSTAPAGGHGELFF	TGTGCCAGCAGCACAGCGCCAGCGGGAGGGCACGGGGAGCTGTTTTTT
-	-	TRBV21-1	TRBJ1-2	CASSLTLGGGGRSYGYTF	TGTGCCAGCAGCTTGACCCTAGGAGGAGGAGGCAGATCCTATGGCTACACCTTC
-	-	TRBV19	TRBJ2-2	CASAPISGRSTGELFF	TGTGCCAGTGCCCCGATAAGCGGCAGGTCGACCGGGGAGCTGTTTTTT
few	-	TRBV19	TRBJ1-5	CASSILRDQPQHF	TGTGCCAGTAGTATATTACGGGATCAGCCCCAGCATTTT
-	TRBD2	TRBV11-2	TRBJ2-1	CASSLVAGGPYEQFF	TGTGCCAGCAGCTTAGTAGCGGGAGGGCCCTATGAGCAGTTCTTC
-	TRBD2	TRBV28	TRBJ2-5	CASSFGLAGATQYF	TGTGCCAGCAGTTTTGGACTAGCTGGTGCGACCCAGTACTTC
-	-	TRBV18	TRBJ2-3	CASSLQGTFADTQYF	TGTGCCAGCTCACTACAGGGGACTTTCGCAGATACGCAGTATTTT
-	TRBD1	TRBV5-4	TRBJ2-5	CASSGQGALETQYF	TGTGCCAGCAGTGGACAGGGGGCCCTAGAGACCCAGTACTTC
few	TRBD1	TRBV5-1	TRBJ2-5	CASSLVNRGRGETQYF	TGCGCCAGCAGCTTGGTCAACAGGGGGCGCGGAGAGACCCAGTACTTC
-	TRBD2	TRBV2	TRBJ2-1	CASRPGLAVNEQFF	TGTGCCAGCCGGCCGGGACTAGCTGTCAATGAGCAGTTCTTC
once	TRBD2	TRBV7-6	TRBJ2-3	CASSPNTGTSDSLTDTQYF	TGTGCCAGCAGCCCTAACACCGGGACTAGCGATTCGCTCACAGATACGCAGTATTTT
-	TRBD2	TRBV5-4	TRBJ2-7	CASSLGGQSGSSYEQYF	TGTGCCAGCAGCTTGGGGGGGCAGAGCGGGAGCTCCTACGAGCAGTACTTC
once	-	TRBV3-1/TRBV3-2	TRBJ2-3	CASSQAGITDTQYF	TGTGCCAGCAGCCAAGCCGGTATCACAGATACGCAGTATTTT
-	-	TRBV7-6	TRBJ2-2	CASSLARGTGELFF	TGTGCCAGCAGCTTAGCTCGAGGTACCGGGGAGCTGTTTTTT
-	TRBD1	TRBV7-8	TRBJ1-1	CASSRDRAAEAFF	TGTGCCAGCAGCCGGGACAGGGCGGCTGAAGCTTTCTTT
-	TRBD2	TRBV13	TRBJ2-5	CASSPSEWGGETQYF	TGTGCCAGCAGCCCCTCGGAGTGGGGGGGAGAGACCCAGTACTTC
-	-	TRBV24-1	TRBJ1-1	CATSDPGVATEAFF	TGTGCCACCAGTGATCCAGGGGTAGCCACTGAAGCTTTCTTT
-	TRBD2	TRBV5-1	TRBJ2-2	CASSLSGGDDGGELFF	TGCGCCAGCAGCTTGTCGGGAGGTGATGACGGCGGGGAGCTGTTTTTT
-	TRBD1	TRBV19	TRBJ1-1	CASSSDRENTEAFF	TGTGCCAGTAGTTCCGACAGGGAGAACACTGAAGCTTTCTTT
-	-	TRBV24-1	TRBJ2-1	CATSAGTRYNEQFF	TGTGCCACCAGTGCGGGGACAAGGTACAATGAGCAGTTCTTC
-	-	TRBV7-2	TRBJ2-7	CASSWRWGTLSYEQYF	TGTGCCAGCAGCTGGCGGTGGGGCACCCTCTCCTACGAGCAGTACTTC
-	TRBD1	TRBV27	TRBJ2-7	CASRLSGTGSYEQYF	TGTGCCAGCAGGTTATCCGGGACAGGGTCCTACGAGCAGTACTTC
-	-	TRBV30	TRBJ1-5	CAWSSRWNQPQHF	TGTGCCTGGAGTTCGCGGTGGAATCAGCCCCAGCATTTT
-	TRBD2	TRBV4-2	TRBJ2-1	CASRLGLAGDNEQFF	TGTGCCAGCAGACTGGGACTAGCGGGGGACAATGAGCAGTTCTTC
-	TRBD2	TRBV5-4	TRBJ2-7	CASSISTGLVPEQYF	TGTGCCAGCAGCATAAGCACAGGACTAGTCCCCGAGCAGTACTTC
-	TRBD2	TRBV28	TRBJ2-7	CASSSAGLDEQYF	TGTGCCAGCAGTTCTGCCGGACTAGACGAGCAGTACTTC
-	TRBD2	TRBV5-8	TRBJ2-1	CASSLGGLAGGDEQFF	TGTGCCAGCAGCTTGGGTGGACTAGCGGGGGGGGATGAGCAGTTCTTC
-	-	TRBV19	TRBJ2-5	CASRREQDQETQYF	TGTGCCAGCCGTAGGGAACAGGACCAAGAGACCCAGTACTTC
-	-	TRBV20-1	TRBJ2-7	CSASYAGASSYEQYF	TGCAGTGCTAGTTACGCGGGGGCGAGCTCCTACGAGCAGTACTTC
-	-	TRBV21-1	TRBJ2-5	CASSKGWGPPQETQYF	TGTGCCAGCAGCAAAGGATGGGGGCCACCTCAAGAGACCCAGTACTTC
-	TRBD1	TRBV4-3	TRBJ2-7	CASSQGDRGSYEQYF	TGCGCCAGCAGCCAAGGGGACAGGGGATCCTACGAGCAGTACTTC
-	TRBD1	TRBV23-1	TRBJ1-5	CASSQSTGGLVWDSNQPQHF	TGCGCCAGCAGTCAATCGACAGGGGGCTTAGTGTGGGACAGCAATCAGCCCCAGCATTTT
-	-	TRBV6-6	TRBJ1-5	CASSSPGQPNQPQHF	TGTGCCAGCAGTAGTCCGGGACAACCGAATCAGCCCCAGCATTTT
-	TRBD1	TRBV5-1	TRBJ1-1	CASSGTGGNTEAFF	TGCGCCAGCAGCGGGACAGGCGGCAACACTGAAGCTTTCTTT
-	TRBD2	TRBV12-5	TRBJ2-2	CASGPSRGGDTGELFF	TGTGCTAGTGGGCCCTCCCGGGGGGGAGACACCGGGGAGCTGTTTTTT
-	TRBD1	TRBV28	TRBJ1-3	CASSLSGQGSGNTIYF	TGTGCCAGCAGTTTATCGGGACAGGGATCTGGAAACACCATATATTTT
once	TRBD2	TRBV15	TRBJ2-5	CATNREGETQYF	TGTGCCACCAACCGGGAGGGGGAGACCCAGTACTTC
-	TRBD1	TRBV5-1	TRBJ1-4	CASSLGQGARGIEKLFF	TGCGCCAGCAGCTTGGGACAGGGGGCCAGAGGTATAGAAAAACTGTTTTTT
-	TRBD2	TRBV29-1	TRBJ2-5	CSVRLAGAETQYF	TGCAGCGTTCGACTAGCGGGAGCAGAGACCCAGTACTTC
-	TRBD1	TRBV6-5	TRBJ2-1	CASSDRANEQFF	TGTGCCAGCAGCGACAGGGCCAATGAGCAGTTCTTC
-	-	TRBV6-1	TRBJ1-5	CASSERGEGRYSNQPQHF	TGTGCCAGCAGTGAACGGGGAGAAGGACGGTATAGCAATCAGCCCCAGCATTTT
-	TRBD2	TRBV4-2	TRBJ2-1	CASSQASGGAGEQFF	TGTGCCAGCAGCCAAGCTAGCGGGGGGGCCGGGGAGCAGTTCTTC
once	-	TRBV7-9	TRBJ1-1	CASSLNSPGTEAFF	TGTGCCAGCAGCTTAAATTCCCCGGGCACTGAAGCTTTCTTT
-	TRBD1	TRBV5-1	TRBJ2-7	CASSLTRQGAYEQYF	TGCGCCAGCAGCTTGACCCGACAGGGGGCCTACGAGCAGTACTTC
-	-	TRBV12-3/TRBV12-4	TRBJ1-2	CASRSSENYGYTF	TGTGCCAGCAGATCGTCCGAGAACTATGGCTACACCTTC